These 3 T cell receptor beta chains originate from one sample sequenced in a study of cytotoxic CD8 clonotypes in ibrutinib-treated CLL. Generated by immunoSEQ multiplex PCR, the TCRdb table keeps only in-frame clones and is missing some. The sample shows 200,000 to 250,000 clones, around 70% of them seen only once. The source was PBMCs, collected after 12 months of ibrutinib treatment. The source is a human donor with chronic lymphocytic leukemia.

V usage is TRBV4-1 and J usage is TRBJ1-2, with 11 positions matching TRBD1. There are 17 residues in the CDR3. Looked up from germline, CDR1 is MGHRA and CDR2 is YSYEKL. V shed 0 bases, J shed 8 bases, and the junction held 11 bases outside the gene matches. The CDR3 sequence is CASSQEGVDRGRMGYTF. CDR3 in DNA: TGCGCCAGCAGCCAAGAGGGAGTGGACAGGGGGCGAATGGGCTACACCTTC.

As to this clone: Other DNA sequences in this specimen translate into the identical CDR3. V and J are TRBV20-1 and TRBJ2-1; maybe TRBD2 (7 bases). Germline lookup yields CDR1 DFQATT and CDR2 SNEGSKA (reference sequence). V lost 6 bases and J lost 9, with 12 bases in between. The CDR3 sequence is 11 residues long. CDR3 residues: CSAPGGGEQFF. The CDR3 DNA is TGCAGTGCCCCGGGGGGCGGTGAGCAGTTCTTC.

The chain employs TRBV7-6 and TRBJ2-3; 9 nucleotides line up with TRBD2. J lost 8 bases, V lost 3 bases, and 6 bases had no gene match. The CDR3 consists of 14 residues. From germline, CDR1 is SGHVS and CDR2 FNYEAQ. The CDR3 DNA follows: TGTGCCAGCAGCTTGAGCGGGAGGATGGGTACGCAGTATTTT. It specifies CASSLSGRMGTQYF.